Listed below are T cell receptor beta chains from one sample, sequenced in a study of OX40 agonist ivuxolimab in advanced cancers. Assay used: immunoSEQ multiplex PCR; TCRdb lists only in-frame clones, some missing. The top ten clones hold approximately 0.76% of a sample with about 64,000 clones, around 85% of them seen once. Sequences were derived from CD4+ or CD8+ T cells sorted from blood, sampled in a trial of the OX40 agonist ivuxolimab. Receptor source: an adult with an advanced solid tumor such as melanoma, head and neck, liver or kidney cancer. CDR3s include the opening cysteine and the closing phenylalanine or tryptophan. D genes are given only for firm matches. The size of a clone is reported for some rows only, either as once, few or many, or as a class for expanded clones.

CASSPTGTSAIGEQFF	TGTGCCAGCAGTCCGACCGGGACCTCAGCCATCGGTGAGCAGTTCTTC	.	TRBV27	.	TRBJ2-1
CASSQVQGNMAPLHF	TGCGCCAGCAGCCAAGTGCAGGGGAATATGGCACCCCTCCACTTT	.	TRBV4-1	.	TRBJ1-6
CASSEGTSYGYTF	TGTGCCAGCAGTGAAGGGACATCCTATGGCTACACCTTC	.	TRBV2	.	TRBJ1-2
CASSFSVRVNEQFF	TGTGCCAGCAGCTTCTCGGTCAGGGTGAATGAGCAGTTCTTC	.	TRBV7-9	.	TRBJ2-1
CASSLTGGVAFF	TGTGCCAGCAGCTTAACGGGTGGGGTGGCTTTCTTT	.	TRBV7-3	.	TRBJ1-1
CASSLWTGANTGELFF	TGTGCCAGCAGCTTGTGGACCGGCGCGAACACCGGGGAGCTGTTTTTT	.	TRBV11-1	.	TRBJ2-2
CASSVAAASSGNTIYF	TGTGCCAGCAGCGTAGCGGCCGCTAGCTCTGGAAACACCATATATTTT	.	TRBV9	.	TRBJ1-3
CASSPTGGNTGELFF	TGTGCCAGCAGCCCCACAGGGGGCAACACCGGGGAGCTGTTTTTT	TRBD1	TRBV14	.	TRBJ2-2
CASRPTRGRDSPLHF	TGTGCCAGCAGGCCCACGAGAGGGAGAGATTCACCCCTCCACTTT	.	TRBV6-5	.	TRBJ1-6
CATSRDIDVGQGKQPQHF	TGTGCCACCAGCAGAGATATTGACGTAGGACAGGGCAAACAGCCCCAGCATTTT	TRBD1	TRBV15	once	TRBJ1-5
CAWSLLGVEQYF	TGTGCCTGGAGCCTACTCGGCGTCGAGCAGTACTTC	.	TRBV30	.	TRBJ2-7
CASSPAGQSNTEAFF	TGTGCCAGCAGCCCCGCGGGACAGTCGAACACTGAAGCTTTCTTT	TRBD1	TRBV5-4	.	TRBJ1-1
CASSPGLAGVQETQYF	TGTGCCAGCAGCCCAGGACTAGCGGGGGTCCAAGAGACCCAGTACTTC	TRBD2	TRBV9	once	TRBJ2-5
CASIEIRGSNTQYF	TGTGCCAGCATCGAAATACGGGGGTCGAATACGCAGTATTTT	.	TRBV5-5	.	TRBJ2-3
CASSQHGDYKDTQYF	TGTGCCAGCAGCCAACATGGGGACTATAAAGATACGCAGTATTTT	TRBD2	TRBV14	.	TRBJ2-3
CASSSSQGPQETQYF	TGTGCCAGCAGCTCCTCGCAGGGACCCCAAGAGACCCAGTACTTC	.	TRBV5-4	.	TRBJ2-5
CASSQSGGNDNEQFF	TGTGCCAGCAGCCAAAGCGGGGGGAACGACAATGAGCAGTTCTTC	TRBD2	TRBV7-3	.	TRBJ2-1
CASRGGTTLEYF	TGTGCCAGCAGGGGGGGGACGACTCTGGAGTACTTC	TRBD2	TRBV6-5	.	TRBJ2-7
CASSLFGGPTETQYF	TGTGCCAGCAGCTTGTTCGGGGGGCCAACGGAGACCCAGTACTTC	.	TRBV7-6	.	TRBJ2-5
CASRGQGVTGYTF	TGTGCCAGCAGGGGACAGGGGGTAACTGGCTACACCTTC	TRBD1	TRBV2	.	TRBJ1-2
CASVYRATGELFF	TGTGCCAGTGTCTACAGGGCCACCGGGGAGCTGTTTTTT	.	TRBV11-1	once	TRBJ2-2
CAISEGQSNYGYTF	TGTGCCATCAGTGAGGGACAGTCTAACTATGGCTACACCTTC	.	TRBV10-3	.	TRBJ1-2
CASSLNPGADGELFF	TGTGCCAGCAGCTTAAATCCCGGGGCGGACGGGGAGCTGTTTTTT	.	TRBV7-3	few	TRBJ2-2
CASSEVQRDEKLFF	TGTGCCAGCAGTGAAGTCCAGCGGGATGAAAAACTGTTTTTT	.	TRBV2	once	TRBJ1-4
CASSPLGRILEAFF	TGTGCCAGCAGCCCATTGGGGAGGATACTTGAAGCTTTCTTT	.	TRBV27	.	TRBJ1-1
CASSSGDRPYGYTF	TGTGCCAGTAGTTCAGGGGACAGACCCTATGGCTACACCTTC	TRBD1	TRBV19	.	TRBJ1-2
CASSLEGMAGWTGELFF	TGTGCCAGCAGCTTAGAGGGTATGGCAGGGTGGACCGGGGAGCTGTTTTTT	.	TRBV7-8	.	TRBJ2-2
CASSFSYSFSGNTIYF	TGTGCCAGCAGCTTCAGCTATAGCTTCTCTGGAAACACCATATATTTT	.	TRBV11-2	.	TRBJ1-3
CASSRTGDYGYTF	TGCGCCAGCAGTCGGACAGGGGACTATGGCTACACCTTC	TRBD1	TRBV10-2	.	TRBJ1-2
CASSQTGGSGANVLTF	TGCGCCAGCAGCCAGACAGGGGGCTCTGGGGCCAACGTCCTGACTTTC	TRBD1	TRBV5-1	.	TRBJ2-6
CASSQDSGRANTGELFF	TGCGCCAGCAGCCAAGACAGCGGGAGAGCGAACACCGGGGAGCTGTTTTTT	TRBD2	TRBV4-1	.	TRBJ2-2
CASSQAGQQRLVYGYTF	TGTGCCAGCAGCCAAGCGGGACAGCAACGACTCGTCTATGGCTACACCTTC	TRBD1	TRBV7-2	.	TRBJ1-2
CASSAKQGSHNEQFF	TGTGCCAGCAGCGCGAAACAGGGGTCCCACAATGAGCAGTTCTTC	TRBD1	TRBV9	.	TRBJ2-1
CASRVGSQETQYF	TGCGCCAGCAGGGTGGGGTCCCAAGAGACCCAGTACTTC	.	TRBV5-1	.	TRBJ2-5
CASSPSGGAPSNYGYTF	TGTGCCAGCAGTCCTTCTGGGGGGGCTCCCTCTAACTATGGCTACACCTTC	.	TRBV28	once	TRBJ1-2
CASSQSMNEQFF	TGTGCCAGCAGCCAATCTATGAATGAGCAGTTCTTC	.	TRBV14	.	TRBJ2-1
CASSEREVDTGELFF	TGCGCCAGCAGTGAGAGGGAGGTAGACACCGGGGAGCTGTTTTTT	.	TRBV10-1	.	TRBJ2-2
CASSLAGPGELFF	TGTGCCAGCAGCTTGGCCGGGCCCGGGGAGCTGTTTTTT	.	TRBV5-6	.	TRBJ2-2
CASSPRAGLFNYGYTF	TGTGCCAGCAGCCCACGAGCGGGGTTGTTTAACTATGGCTACACCTTC	.	TRBV7-2	.	TRBJ1-2
CASSGQGLFGELFF	TGCGCCAGCTCCGGACAGGGTTTGTTCGGGGAGCTGTTTTTT	TRBD1	TRBV5-1	.	TRBJ2-2
CASSSGTGGNIQYF	TGTGCCAGCAGCTCCGGGACAGGGGGGAACATTCAGTACTTC	TRBD1	TRBV14	.	TRBJ2-4
CASRPPSGGQHTGELFF	TGTGCCAGCAGACCTCCTAGCGGGGGCCAACACACCGGGGAGCTGTTTTTT	TRBD2	TRBV7-2	.	TRBJ2-2
CAWGRDRRYGYTF	TGTGCCTGGGGGAGGGACAGGCGCTATGGCTACACCTTC	TRBD1	TRBV30	.	TRBJ1-2
CASSLGTVRGETQYF	TGTGCCAGCAGCTTGGGGACAGTCAGGGGGGAGACCCAGTACTTC	TRBD1	TRBV7-8	.	TRBJ2-5
CASSMGRRTEAFF	TGTGCCAGCAGCATGGGGCGTCGCACTGAAGCTTTCTTT	.	TRBV6-6	.	TRBJ1-1
CASSLGLETQYF	TGCGCCAGCAGCTTGGGGTTAGAGACCCAGTACTTC	.	TRBV5-1	once	TRBJ2-5
CASSYSRQSSYEQYF	TGTGCCAGCAGTTACTCGAGACAGAGCTCCTACGAGCAGTACTTC	.	TRBV6-6	.	TRBJ2-7
CASSQDGVNTEAFF	TGTGCCAGCAGCCAAGATGGAGTGAACACTGAAGCTTTCTTT	.	TRBV4-2	.	TRBJ1-1